This T cell receptor (beta chain) originates from a study of cytomegalovirus exposure and HLA in healthy donors. The study ran its PCR with 60 Vbeta and 13 Jbeta primers. Only in-frame clones appear in the TCRdb table, and some are missing; sequencing was by immunoSEQ multiplex PCR. This table has about 190,000 clones, roughly 86% appearing once. The CDR3 is made up of 13 amino acids. Germline V gene data show CDR1 as MDHEN and CDR2 as SYDVKM. The V and J ends lost 5 bases and 0 bases respectively, with 8 bases between them. A word on this clone: Antigen: not known.

Findings and caveats of the study: Reportedly, HLA-A and HLA-B alleles of most subjects were accurately predicted from TCR beta. There were some public TCRs occurring in many donors, but most TCR sequences were rare.

The receptor was derived from a man between 35 and 55 years old in good health and CMV-seropositive. Material: PBMCs. V usage is TRBV28 and J usage is TRBJ2-7; perhaps TRBD1 as D (6 bases). CDR3 loop: CASSARGSYEQYF. Written as DNA, the CDR3 is TGTGCCAGCAGTGCCAGGGGCTCCTACGAGCAGTACTTC.